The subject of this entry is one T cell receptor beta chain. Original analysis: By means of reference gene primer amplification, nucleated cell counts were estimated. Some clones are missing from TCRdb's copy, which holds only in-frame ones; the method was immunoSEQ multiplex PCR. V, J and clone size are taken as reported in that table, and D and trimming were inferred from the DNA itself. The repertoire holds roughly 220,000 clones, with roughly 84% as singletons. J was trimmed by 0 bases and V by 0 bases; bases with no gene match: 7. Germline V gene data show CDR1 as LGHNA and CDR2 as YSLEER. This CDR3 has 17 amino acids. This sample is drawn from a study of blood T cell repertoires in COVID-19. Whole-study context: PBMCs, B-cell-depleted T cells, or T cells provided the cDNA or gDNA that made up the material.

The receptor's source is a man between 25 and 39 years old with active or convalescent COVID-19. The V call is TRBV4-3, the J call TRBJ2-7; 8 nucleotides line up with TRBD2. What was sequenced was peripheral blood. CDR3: CASSQDSAGVLSYEQYF. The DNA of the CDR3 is TGCGCCAGCAGCCAAGATTCAGCGGGGGTGCTCTCCTACGAGCAGTACTTC.